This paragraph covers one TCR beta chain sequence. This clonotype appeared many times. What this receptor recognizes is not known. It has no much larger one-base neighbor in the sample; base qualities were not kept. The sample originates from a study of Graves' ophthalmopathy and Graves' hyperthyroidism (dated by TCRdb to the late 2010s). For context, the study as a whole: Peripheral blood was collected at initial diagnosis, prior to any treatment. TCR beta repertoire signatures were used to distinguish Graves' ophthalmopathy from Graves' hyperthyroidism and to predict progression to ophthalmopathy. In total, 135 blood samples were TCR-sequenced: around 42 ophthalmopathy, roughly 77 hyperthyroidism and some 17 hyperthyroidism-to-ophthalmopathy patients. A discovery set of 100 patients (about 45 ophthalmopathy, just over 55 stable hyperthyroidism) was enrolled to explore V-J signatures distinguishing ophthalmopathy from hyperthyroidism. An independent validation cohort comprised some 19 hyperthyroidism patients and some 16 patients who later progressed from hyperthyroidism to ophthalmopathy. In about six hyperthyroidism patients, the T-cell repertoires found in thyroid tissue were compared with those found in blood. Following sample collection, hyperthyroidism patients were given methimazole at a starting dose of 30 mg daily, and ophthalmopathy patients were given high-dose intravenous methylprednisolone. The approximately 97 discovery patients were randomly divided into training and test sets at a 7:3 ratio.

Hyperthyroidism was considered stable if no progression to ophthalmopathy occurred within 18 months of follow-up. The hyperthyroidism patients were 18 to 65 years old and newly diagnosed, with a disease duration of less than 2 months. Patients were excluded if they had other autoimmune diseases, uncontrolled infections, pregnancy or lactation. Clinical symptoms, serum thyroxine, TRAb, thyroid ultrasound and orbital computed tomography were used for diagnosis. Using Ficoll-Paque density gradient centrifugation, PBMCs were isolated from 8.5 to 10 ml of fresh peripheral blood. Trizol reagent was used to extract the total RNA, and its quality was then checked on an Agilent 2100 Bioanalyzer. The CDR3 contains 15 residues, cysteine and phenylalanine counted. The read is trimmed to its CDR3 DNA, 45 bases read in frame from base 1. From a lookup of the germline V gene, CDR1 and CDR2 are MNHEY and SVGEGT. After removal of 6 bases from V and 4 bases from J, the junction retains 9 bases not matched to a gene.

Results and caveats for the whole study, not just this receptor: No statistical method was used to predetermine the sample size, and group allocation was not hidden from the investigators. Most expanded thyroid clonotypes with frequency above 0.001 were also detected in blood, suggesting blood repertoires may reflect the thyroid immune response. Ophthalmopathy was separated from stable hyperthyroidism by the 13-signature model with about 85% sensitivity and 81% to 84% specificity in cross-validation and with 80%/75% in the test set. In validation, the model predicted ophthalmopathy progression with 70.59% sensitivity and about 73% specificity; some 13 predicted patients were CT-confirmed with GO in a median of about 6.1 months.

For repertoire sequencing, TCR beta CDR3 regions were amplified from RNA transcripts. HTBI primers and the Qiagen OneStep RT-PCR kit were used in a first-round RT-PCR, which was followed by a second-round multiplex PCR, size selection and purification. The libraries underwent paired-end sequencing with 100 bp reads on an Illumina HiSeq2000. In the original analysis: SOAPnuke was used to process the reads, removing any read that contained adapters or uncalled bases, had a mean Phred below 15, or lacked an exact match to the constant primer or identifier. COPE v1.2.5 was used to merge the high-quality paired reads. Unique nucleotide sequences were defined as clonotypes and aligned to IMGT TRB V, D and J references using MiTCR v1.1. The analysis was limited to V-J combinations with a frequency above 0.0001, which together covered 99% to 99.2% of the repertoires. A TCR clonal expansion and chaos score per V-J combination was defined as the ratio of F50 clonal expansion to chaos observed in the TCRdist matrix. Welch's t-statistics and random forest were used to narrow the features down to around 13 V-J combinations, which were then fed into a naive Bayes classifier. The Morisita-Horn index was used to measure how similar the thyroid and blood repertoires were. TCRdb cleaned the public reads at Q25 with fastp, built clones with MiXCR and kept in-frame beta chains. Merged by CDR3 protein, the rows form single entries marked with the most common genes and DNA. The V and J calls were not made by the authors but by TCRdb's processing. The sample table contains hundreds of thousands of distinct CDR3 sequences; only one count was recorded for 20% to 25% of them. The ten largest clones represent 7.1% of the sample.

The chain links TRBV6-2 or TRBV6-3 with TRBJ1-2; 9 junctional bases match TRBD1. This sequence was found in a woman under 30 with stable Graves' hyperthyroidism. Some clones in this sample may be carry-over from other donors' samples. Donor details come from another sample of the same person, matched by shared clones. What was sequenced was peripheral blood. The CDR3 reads CASSPPGDRAYGYTF. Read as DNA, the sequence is TGTGCCAGCAGCCCCCCCGGGGACAGGGCCTATGGCTACACCTTC.